The clone carrying this T cell receptor (beta chain) was seen only a few times. Antigen unknown. The data were obtained in a study of vaccination and CD4 T cells after COVID-19. About the research overall: Stimuli were overlapping spike peptide pools of SARS-CoV-2 and three common cold coronaviruses (HCoV-NL63, HCoV-OC43, HCoV-229E). Notes on the study in general: Post-vaccination reactive clonotypes (median 38) did not differ significantly from post-infection (roughly 21).

Oncomine TCR Beta short-read sequencing was applied to DNA from cultured CD4+ T cells. The source of extracted genomic DNA was cultured CD4+ T cells. One entry per CDR3 protein results from TCRdb running MiXCR on the PCR reads. The sample holds over 5,000 distinct CDR3 sequences; around 37% are singletons and the top ten take approximately 47%. Treatment meaning: approximately nine-day PBMC culture with coronavirus spike peptide pools or control peptides (ViraFEST assay). Samples of CD4+ T cells were obtained from the unexposed donor before the COVID-19 pandemic (2011-2018). Sequencing was performed on CD4+ T cells from blood, cultured in vitro. The receptor's source is a human donor in good health.

This CDR3 is CASNGENTGELFF. Here the CDR3 DNA reads TGTGCCAGTAACGGGGAGAACACCGGGGAGCTGTTTTTT. This chain links TRBV6-1 with TRBJ2-2, with D perhaps TRBD2 (5 bases). The CDR3 is made up of 13 amino acids. Trimming removed 9 bases at V and 1 base at J, with 9 bases between. Germline V gives CDR1 MNHNS, CDR2 SASEGT.